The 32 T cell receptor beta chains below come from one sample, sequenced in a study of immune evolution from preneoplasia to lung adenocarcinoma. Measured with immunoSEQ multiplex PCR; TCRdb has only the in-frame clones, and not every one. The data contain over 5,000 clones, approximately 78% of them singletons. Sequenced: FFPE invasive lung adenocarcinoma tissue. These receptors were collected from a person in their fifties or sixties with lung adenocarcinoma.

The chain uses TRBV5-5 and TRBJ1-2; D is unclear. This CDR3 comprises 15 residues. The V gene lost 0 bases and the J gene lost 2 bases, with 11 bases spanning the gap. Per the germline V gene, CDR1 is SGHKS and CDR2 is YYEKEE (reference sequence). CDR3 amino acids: CASSLVQVTNYGYTF. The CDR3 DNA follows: TGTGCCAGCAGCTTGGTCCAGGTTACCAACTATGGCTACACCTTC.

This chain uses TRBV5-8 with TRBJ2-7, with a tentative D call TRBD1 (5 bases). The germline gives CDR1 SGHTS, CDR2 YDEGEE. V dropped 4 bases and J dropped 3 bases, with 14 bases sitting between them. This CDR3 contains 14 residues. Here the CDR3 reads CASSHQGRDYEQYF. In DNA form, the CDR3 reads TGTGCCAGCAGCCATCAGGGCAGGGACTACGAGCAGTACTTC.

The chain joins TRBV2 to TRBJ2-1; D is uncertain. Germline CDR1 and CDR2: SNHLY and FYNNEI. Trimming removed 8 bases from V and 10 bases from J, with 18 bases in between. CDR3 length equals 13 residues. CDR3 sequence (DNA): TGTGCCAGCCTACTCTCCACAAGTGTCGAGCAGTTCTTC. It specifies CASLLSTSVEQFF.

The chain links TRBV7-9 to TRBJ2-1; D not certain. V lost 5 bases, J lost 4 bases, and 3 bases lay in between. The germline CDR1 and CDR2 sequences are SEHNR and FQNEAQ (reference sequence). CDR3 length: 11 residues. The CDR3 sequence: CASSPYNEQFF. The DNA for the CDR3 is TGTGCCAGCAGCCCATACAATGAGCAGTTCTTC. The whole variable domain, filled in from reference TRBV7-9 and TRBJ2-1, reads DTGVSQNPRHKITKRGQNVTFRCDPISEHNRLYWYRQTLGQGPEFLTYFQNEAQLEKSRLLSDRFSAERPKGSFSTLEIQRTEQGDSAMYLCASSPYNEQFFGPGTRLTVL.

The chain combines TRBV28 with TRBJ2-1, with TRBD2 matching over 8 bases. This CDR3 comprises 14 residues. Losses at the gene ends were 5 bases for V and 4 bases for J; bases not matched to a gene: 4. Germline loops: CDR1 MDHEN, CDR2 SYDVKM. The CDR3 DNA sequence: TGTGCCAGCAGTGATGGGACTAGGTACAATGAGCAGTTCTTC. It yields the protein CASSDGTRYNEQFF.

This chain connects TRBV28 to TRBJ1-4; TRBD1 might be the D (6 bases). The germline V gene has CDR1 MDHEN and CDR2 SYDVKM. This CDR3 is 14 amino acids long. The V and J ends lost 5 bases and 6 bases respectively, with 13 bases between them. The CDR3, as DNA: TGTGCCAGCAGTACAGGGCTCTCTGATGAAAAACTGTTTTTT. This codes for CASSTGLSDEKLFF.

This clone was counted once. The CDR3 region has the DNA TGTGCCAGCAGCACAACAGGGGACCCCTACGAGCAGTACTTC. It encodes CASSTTGDPYEQYF. V gene TRBV5-5 combines with J gene TRBJ2-7, with 7 positions matching TRBD1. The germline V gene has CDR1 SGHKS and CDR2 YYEKEE (reference sequence). This CDR3 contains 14 residues. With V trimmed by 4 bases and J by 2 bases, 6 bases remained unmatched.

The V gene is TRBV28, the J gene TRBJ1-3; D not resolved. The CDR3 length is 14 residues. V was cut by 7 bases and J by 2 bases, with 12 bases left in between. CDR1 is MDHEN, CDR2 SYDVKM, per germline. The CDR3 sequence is CASTLRGTGNTIYF. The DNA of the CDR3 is TGTGCCAGCACCCTACGCGGGACTGGAAACACCATATATTTT.

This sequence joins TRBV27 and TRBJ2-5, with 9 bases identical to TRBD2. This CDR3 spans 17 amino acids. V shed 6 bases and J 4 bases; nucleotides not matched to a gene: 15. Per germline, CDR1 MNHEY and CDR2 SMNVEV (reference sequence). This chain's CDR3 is CASSQFSPVAGVETQYF. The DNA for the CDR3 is TGTGCCAGCAGCCAATTCTCCCCCGTAGCGGGAGTAGAGACCCAGTACTTC.

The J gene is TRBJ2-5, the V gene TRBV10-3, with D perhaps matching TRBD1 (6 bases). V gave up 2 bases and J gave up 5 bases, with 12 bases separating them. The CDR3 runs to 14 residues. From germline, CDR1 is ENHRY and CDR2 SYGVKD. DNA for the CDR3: TGTGCCATCAGTGAGCCCCAGAGGGGGGAGACCCAGTACTTC. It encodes CAISEPQRGETQYF.

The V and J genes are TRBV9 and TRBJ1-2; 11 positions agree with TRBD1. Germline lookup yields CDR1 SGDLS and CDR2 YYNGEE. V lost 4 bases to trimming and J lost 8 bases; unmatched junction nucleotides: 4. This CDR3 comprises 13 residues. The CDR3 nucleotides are TGTGCCAGCAGCCGGACAGGGGGCCTGGGCTACACCTTC. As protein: CASSRTGGLGYTF. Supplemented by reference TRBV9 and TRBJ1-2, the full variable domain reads DSGVTQTPKHLITATGQRVTLRCSPRSGDLSVYWYQQSLDQGLQFLIQYYNGEERAKGNILERFSAQQFPDLHSELNLSSLELGDSALYFCASSRTGGLGYTFGSGTRLTVV.

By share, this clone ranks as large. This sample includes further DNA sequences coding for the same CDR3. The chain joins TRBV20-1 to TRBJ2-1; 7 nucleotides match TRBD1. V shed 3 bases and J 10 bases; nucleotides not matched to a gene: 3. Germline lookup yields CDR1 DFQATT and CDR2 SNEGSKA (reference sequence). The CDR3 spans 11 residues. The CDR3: CSAREDREQFF. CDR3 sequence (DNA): TGCAGTGCTAGGGAGGACAGGGAGCAGTTCTTC.

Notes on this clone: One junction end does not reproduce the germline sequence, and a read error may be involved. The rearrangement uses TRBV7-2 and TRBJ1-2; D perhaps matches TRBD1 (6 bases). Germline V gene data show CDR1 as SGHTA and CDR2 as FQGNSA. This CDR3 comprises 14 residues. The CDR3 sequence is CASNTRQDYYGYTF. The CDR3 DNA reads TGTGCTAGCAATACCCGACAGGACTACTATGGCTACACCTTC.

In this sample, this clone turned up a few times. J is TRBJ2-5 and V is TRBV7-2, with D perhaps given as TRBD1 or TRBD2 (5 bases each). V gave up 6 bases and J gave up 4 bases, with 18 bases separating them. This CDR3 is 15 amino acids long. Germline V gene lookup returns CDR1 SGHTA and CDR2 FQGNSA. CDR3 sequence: CASSLGVGVLETQYF. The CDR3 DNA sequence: TGTGCCAGCAGTCTTGGAGTGGGGGTTCTAGAGACCCAGTACTTC.

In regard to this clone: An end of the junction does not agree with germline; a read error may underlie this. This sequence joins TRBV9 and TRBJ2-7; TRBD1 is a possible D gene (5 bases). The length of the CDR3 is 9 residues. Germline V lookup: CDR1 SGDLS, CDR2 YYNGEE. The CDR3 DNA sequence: TGTGCCAGCAGCGTACTCGACAGCTTC. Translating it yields CASSVLDSF.

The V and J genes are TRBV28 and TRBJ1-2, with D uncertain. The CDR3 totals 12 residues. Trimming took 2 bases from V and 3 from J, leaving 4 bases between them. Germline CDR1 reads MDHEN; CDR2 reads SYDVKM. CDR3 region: CASSLTDYGYTF. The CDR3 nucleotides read TGTGCCAGCAGTTTAACAGACTATGGCTACACCTTC.

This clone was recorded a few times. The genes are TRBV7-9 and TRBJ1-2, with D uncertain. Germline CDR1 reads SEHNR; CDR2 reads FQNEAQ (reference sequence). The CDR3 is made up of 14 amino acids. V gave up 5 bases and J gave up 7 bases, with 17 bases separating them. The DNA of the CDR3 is TGTGCCAGCAGCCCTAGTGCAGGAACTTCTGGCTACACCTTC. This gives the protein CASSPSAGTSGYTF.

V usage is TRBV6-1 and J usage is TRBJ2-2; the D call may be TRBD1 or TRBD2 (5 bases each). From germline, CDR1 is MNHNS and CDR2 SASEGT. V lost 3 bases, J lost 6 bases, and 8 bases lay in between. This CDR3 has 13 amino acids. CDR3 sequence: CASSERGSGELFF. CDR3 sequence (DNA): TGTGCCAGCAGTGAGAGGGGTTCCGGGGAGCTGTTTTTT.

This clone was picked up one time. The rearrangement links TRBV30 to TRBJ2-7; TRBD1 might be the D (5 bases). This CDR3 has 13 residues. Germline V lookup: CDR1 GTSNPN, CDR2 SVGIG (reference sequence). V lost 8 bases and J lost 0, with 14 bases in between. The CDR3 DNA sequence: TGTGCCAGGGGTCGACAGAACTCCTACGAGCAGTACTTC. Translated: CARGRQNSYEQYF. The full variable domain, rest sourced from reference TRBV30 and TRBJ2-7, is SQTIHQWPATLVQPVGSPLSLECTVEGTSNPNLYWYRQAAGRGLQLLFYSVGIGQISSEVPQNLSASRPQDRQFILSSKKLLLSDSGFYLCARGRQNSYEQYFGPGTRLTVT.

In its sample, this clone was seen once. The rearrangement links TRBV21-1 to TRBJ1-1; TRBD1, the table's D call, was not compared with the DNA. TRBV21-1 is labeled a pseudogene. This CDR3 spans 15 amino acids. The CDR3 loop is CASSKPGQGDNEAFF. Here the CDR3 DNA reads TGTGCCAGCAGCAAACCGGGACAGGGGGATAATGAAGCTTTCTTT.

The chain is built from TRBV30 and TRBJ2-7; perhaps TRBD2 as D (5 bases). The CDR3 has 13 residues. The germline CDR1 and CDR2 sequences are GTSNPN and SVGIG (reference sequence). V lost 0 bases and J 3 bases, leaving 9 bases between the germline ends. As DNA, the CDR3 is TGTGCCTGGAGTGTAGCGGACCGCTACGAGCAGTACTTC. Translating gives CAWSVADRYEQYF.

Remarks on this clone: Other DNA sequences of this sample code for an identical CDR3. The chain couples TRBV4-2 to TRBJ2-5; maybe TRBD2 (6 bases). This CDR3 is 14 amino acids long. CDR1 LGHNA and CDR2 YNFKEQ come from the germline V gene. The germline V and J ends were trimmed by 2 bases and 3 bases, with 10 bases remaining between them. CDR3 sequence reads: CASSQKAGKETQYF. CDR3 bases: TGTGCCAGCAGCCAAAAGGCGGGGAAAGAGACCCAGTACTTC.

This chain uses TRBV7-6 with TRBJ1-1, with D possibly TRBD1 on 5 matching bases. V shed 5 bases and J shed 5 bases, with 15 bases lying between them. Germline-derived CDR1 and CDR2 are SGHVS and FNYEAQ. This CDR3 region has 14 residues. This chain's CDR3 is CASSPGTGRTEAFF. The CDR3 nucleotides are TGTGCCAGCAGCCCTGGGACGGGCAGGACTGAAGCTTTCTTT.

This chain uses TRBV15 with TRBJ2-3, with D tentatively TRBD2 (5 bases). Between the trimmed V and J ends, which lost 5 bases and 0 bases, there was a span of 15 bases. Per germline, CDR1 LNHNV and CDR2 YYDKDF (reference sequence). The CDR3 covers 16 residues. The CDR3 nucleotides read TGTGCCACCAGCGGACTGACCTCCCTTAGCACAGATACGCAGTATTTT. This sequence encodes CATSGLTSLSTDTQYF.

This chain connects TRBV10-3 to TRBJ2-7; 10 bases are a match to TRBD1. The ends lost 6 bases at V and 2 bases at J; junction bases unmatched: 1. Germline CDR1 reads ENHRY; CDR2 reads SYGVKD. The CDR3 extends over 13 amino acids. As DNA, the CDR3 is TGTGCCATCAGGGACAGGGGGGCCTACGAGCAGTACTTC. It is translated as CAIRDRGAYEQYF.

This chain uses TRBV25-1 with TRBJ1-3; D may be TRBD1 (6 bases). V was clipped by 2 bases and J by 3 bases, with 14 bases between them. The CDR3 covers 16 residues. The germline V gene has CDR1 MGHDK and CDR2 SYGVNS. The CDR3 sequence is CASSEGPAGVGNTIYF. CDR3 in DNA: TGTGCCAGCAGTGAAGGGCCCGCAGGGGTTGGAAACACCATATATTTT.

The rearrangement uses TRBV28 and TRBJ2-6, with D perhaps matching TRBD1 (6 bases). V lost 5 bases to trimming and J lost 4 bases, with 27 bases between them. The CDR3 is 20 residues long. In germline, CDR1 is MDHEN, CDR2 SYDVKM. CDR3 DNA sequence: TGTGCCAGCAGTCCAACCTTCGGGGACACCTGGGTTCTCGGGGCCAACGTCCTGACTTTC. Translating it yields CASSPTFGDTWVLGANVLTF.

The CDR3 loop reads CASSFREPSYNEQFF. The CDR3 DNA reads as TGTGCCAGCAGTTTTAGGGAACCGTCTTACAATGAGCAGTTCTTC. This chain links TRBV27 with TRBJ2-1; D gene ambiguous. V lost 3 bases and J lost 4, with 13 bases in between. Germline V CDR1 and CDR2: MNHEY, SMNVEV (reference sequence). The CDR3 spans 15 residues.

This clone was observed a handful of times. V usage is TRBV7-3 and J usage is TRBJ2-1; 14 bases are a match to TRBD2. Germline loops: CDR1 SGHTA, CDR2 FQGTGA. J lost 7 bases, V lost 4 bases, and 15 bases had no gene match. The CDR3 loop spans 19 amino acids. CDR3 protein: CASSSWGTSGSRADNEQFF. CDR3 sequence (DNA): TGTGCCAGCAGCTCGTGGGGGACTAGCGGGAGTAGGGCAGATAATGAGCAGTTCTTC.

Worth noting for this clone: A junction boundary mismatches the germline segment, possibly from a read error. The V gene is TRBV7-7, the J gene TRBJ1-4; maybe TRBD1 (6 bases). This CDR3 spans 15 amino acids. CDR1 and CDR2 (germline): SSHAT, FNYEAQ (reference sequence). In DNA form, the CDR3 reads TGTGCTAGCAGCTTACTACAGGGTGGAGGTGAAAAACTGTTTTTT. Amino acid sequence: CASSLLQGGGEKLFF.

DNA for the CDR3: TGTGCCAGCAGGGCGGGAGGGGCCAATCAGCCCCAGCATTTT. Encoded protein: CASRAGGANQPQHF. The gene calls are TRBV27 and TRBJ1-5; D possibly corresponds to TRBD1 (5 bases). The V and J ends lost 6 bases and 3 bases respectively, with 12 bases between them. Per germline, CDR1 MNHEY and CDR2 SMNVEV (reference sequence). This CDR3 has 14 residues.

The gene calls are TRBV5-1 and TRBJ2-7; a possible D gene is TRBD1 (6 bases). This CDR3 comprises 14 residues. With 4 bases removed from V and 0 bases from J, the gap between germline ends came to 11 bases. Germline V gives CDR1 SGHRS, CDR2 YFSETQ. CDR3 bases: TGCGCCAGCAGCACCAGGACAGCCTCCTACGAGCAGTACTTC. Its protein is CASSTRTASYEQYF. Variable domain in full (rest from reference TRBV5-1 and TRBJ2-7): KAGVTQTPRYLIKTRGQQVTLSCSPISGHRSVSWYQQTPGQGLQFLFEYFSETQRNKGNFPGRFSGRQFSNSRSEMNVSTLELGDSALYLCASSTRTASYEQYFGPGTRLTVT.